The 28 T cell receptor beta chains in this list originate from one sample, sequenced in a study of CXCR3-negative and CXCR3-positive naive CD8 T cells. The study made its TRB cDNA libraries by 5' RACE, adding UMI labels. TCRdb re-analyzed the 5' RACE reads; it lists each CDR3 protein once, without DNA. The repertoire table contains 80,000 to 95,000 distinct CDR3 sequences. Sequenced: naive CXCR3- CD8+ T cells from blood. Stated subset: CD45RO-CCR7+CD27+CD95- naive CD8+ T cells lacking CXCR3 (TNR3-). These receptors were obtained from a human donor in good health. Some clones in this sample may be carry-over from other donors' samples.

The chain has TRBV20-1 and TRBJ2-7; TCRdb names TRBD1, which stays unverified in the absence of DNA. This CDR3 is 14 amino acids long. CDR1 DFQATT and CDR2 SNEGSKA come from the germline V gene (reference sequence). CDR3 sequence: CSVANRGSSYEQYF.

This chain uses TRBV29-1 with TRBJ2-1; TCRdb returns TRBD1, unconfirmable since there is no DNA. The CDR3 totals 14 residues. Germline CDR1 reads SQVTM; CDR2 reads ANQGSEA. The CDR3 region is CSVERRGVYNEQFF.

The V gene is TRBV29-1, the J gene TRBJ2-1; TCRdb returns TRBD1, unconfirmable since there is no DNA. The CDR3 covers 15 residues. Germline V lookup: CDR1 SQVTM, CDR2 ANQGSEA. CDR3 amino acids: CSVESGPNTYNEQFF.

The chain is built from TRBV29-1 and TRBJ2-7; TCRdb selects TRBD1, and the lack of DNA leaves this call unchecked. The CDR3 contains 12 residues. Germline V gene lookup returns CDR1 SQVTM and CDR2 ANQGSEA. CDR3 protein: CSVADTSYEQYF.

The rearrangement uses TRBV6-2 or TRBV6-3 and TRBJ2-1; the TRBD2 assignment by TCRdb is unverifiable without DNA. Germline CDR1 and CDR2: MNHEY and SVGEGT. The CDR3 loop spans 17 amino acids. The CDR3 sequence: CASSYSGHGSSGDEQFF.

The chain has TRBV29-1 and TRBJ2-7; the TCRdb call, TRBD1, lacks DNA for checking. This CDR3 is built from 14 residues. CDR1 SQVTM and CDR2 ANQGSEA come from the germline V gene. CDR3 sequence reads: CSVEDRAESYEQYF.

J is TRBJ2-1 and V is TRBV7-3; the D call of TRBD1 rests on TCRdb alone, since no DNA is present to check it. The CDR3 runs 13 residues. Germline lookup yields CDR1 SGHTA and CDR2 FQGTGA. The CDR3 here is CASSPPSDNEQFF.

This chain uses TRBV25-1 with TRBJ1-1. The CDR3 runs 11 residues. Germline CDR1 is MGHDK and CDR2 is SYGVNS. The CDR3 region is CASIAGTEAFF.

V usage is TRBV5-1 and J usage is TRBJ2-7. Germline lookup yields CDR1 SGHRS and CDR2 YFSETQ. The CDR3 runs 14 residues. The CDR3: CASSLEVGVYEQYF.

This chain uses TRBV9 with TRBJ2-1; the D gene TCRdb calls, TRBD2, cannot be checked with no DNA. Per the germline V gene, CDR1 is SGDLS and CDR2 is YYNGEE. CDR3 length equals 19 residues. CDR3 residues: CASSVVDSGGFPSYNEQFF.

V is TRBV28 and J is TRBJ2-1; TCRdb lists TRBD1, though no DNA is available to test this call. Germline V CDR1 and CDR2: MDHEN, SYDVKM. The CDR3 extends over 15 amino acids. The chain's CDR3 is CASSLQQGTYNEQFF.

V usage is TRBV27 and J usage is TRBJ2-5; the D call from TCRdb, TRBD2, cannot be confirmed without DNA. CDR3 length equals 18 residues. CDR1 and CDR2 from the germline V gene are MNHEY and SMNVEV (reference sequence). This chain's CDR3 is CASSLTGLAGGSWKTQYF.

V and J are TRBV20-1 and TRBJ1-1; the D call from TCRdb, TRBD1, cannot be confirmed without DNA. This CDR3 has 17 amino acids. Germline V gives CDR1 DFQATT, CDR2 SNEGSKA (reference sequence). CDR3 amino acids: CSANGPGQGAEAVKAFF.

The rearrangement joins TRBV7-9 to TRBJ1-6; the D gene TCRdb calls, TRBD1, cannot be checked with no DNA. There are 17 residues in the CDR3. Germline V lookup: CDR1 SEHNR, CDR2 FQNEAQ (reference sequence). The CDR3 region is CASSPPEGSSYNSPLHF.

CDR3 in amino acids: CASSVGQLIFSAGANVLTF. The chain employs TRBV6-5 and TRBJ2-6; TCRdb calls TRBD1, which cannot be checked without DNA. Germline lookup yields CDR1 MNHEY and CDR2 SVGAGI. CDR3 length: 19 residues.

The chain combines TRBV11-2 with TRBJ2-7; TCRdb designates TRBD1, a call that cannot be tested without DNA. Per the germline V gene, CDR1 is SGHAT and CDR2 is FQNNGV. This CDR3 spans 15 amino acids. The CDR3 protein is CASSPSGTGVGEQYF.

The rearrangement links TRBV6-2 or TRBV6-3 to TRBJ2-1; TCRdb's D gene call, TRBD1, goes unchecked for lack of DNA. The CDR3 runs 16 residues. Germline CDR1 is MNHEY and CDR2 is SVGEGT. The CDR3 is CASKNPNTHPVEEQFF.

V is TRBV5-6 and J is TRBJ2-7; the D call from TCRdb, TRBD1, cannot be confirmed without DNA. Germline CDR1 SGHDT, CDR2 YYEEEE. The CDR3 is 11 amino acids. CDR3 amino acids: CASTSGYEQYF.

This sequence joins TRBV29-1 and TRBJ2-7; TCRdb's assignment of TRBD1 cannot be checked, as there is no DNA. The germline CDR1 and CDR2 sequences are SQVTM and ANQGSEA. The CDR3 extends over 14 amino acids. The CDR3 sequence is CSVEDRSGSYEQYF.

This chain links TRBV7-2 with TRBJ2-1; lacking DNA, the TRBD1 call made by TCRdb goes unchecked. The CDR3 extends over 17 amino acids. In germline, CDR1 is SGHTA, CDR2 FQGNSA. This chain's CDR3 is CASSLALRGLGHNEQFF. Together with reference TRBV7-2 and TRBJ2-1, the CDR3 gives the full variable domain: GAGVSQSPSNKVTEKGKDVELRCDPISGHTALYWYRQSLGQGLEFLIYFQGNSAPDKSGLPSDRFSAERTGGSVSTLTIQRTQQEDSAVYLCASSLALRGLGHNEQFFGPGTRLTVL.

The chain links TRBV12-3 or TRBV12-4 to TRBJ1-5; as DNA is missing, the TRBD1 call by TCRdb cannot be tested. The CDR3 totals 13 residues. This chain's CDR3 is CASTRIGNQPQHF.

The rearrangement uses TRBV28 and TRBJ2-7. The germline CDR1 and CDR2 sequences are MDHEN and SYDVKM. This CDR3 region has 13 residues. Here the CDR3 reads CASIKWSFDEQYF.

This rearrangement joins TRBV29-1 to TRBJ2-3; the D call of TRBD1 rests on TCRdb alone, since no DNA is present to check it. The V gene's germline CDR1 is SQVTM and CDR2 ANQGSEA. CDR3 length: 16 amino acids. The CDR3: CSVEAGRTGPTDTQYF.

The gene calls are TRBV7-9 and TRBJ2-2. The CDR3 runs 16 residues. Germline V gene lookup returns CDR1 SEHNR and CDR2 FQNEAQ (reference sequence). The CDR3 sequence is CASSSRTSGDTGELFF.

V and J are TRBV7-8 and TRBJ2-2. CDR3 size: 15 residues. Germline V gene lookup returns CDR1 SGHVS and CDR2 FQNEAQ. The CDR3 sequence is CASSLAHQGTGELFF. Using reference TRBV7-8 and TRBJ2-2 for the parts outside the CDR3, the full variable domain is GAGVSQSPRYKVAKRGQDVALRCDPISGHVSLFWYQQALGQGPEFLTYFQNEAQLDKSGLPSDRFFAERPEGSVSTLKIQRTQQEDSAVYLCASSLAHQGTGELFFGEGSRLTVL.

The chain joins TRBV20-1 to TRBJ2-7; TCRdb reports TRBD1, a call that lacks DNA to check it against. This CDR3 comprises 11 residues. Germline V gene data show CDR1 as DFQATT and CDR2 as SNEGSKA (reference sequence). The CDR3 region is CSAIDRGEQYF.

V usage is TRBV12-3 or TRBV12-4 and J usage is TRBJ1-6. The CDR3 covers 14 residues. CDR3: CASSFRPTNSPLHF.

This sequence joins TRBV9 and TRBJ2-1; TCRdb lists TRBD1, though no DNA is available to test this call. Germline CDR1 reads SGDLS; CDR2 reads YYNGEE. The CDR3 sequence is 11 residues long. The CDR3 here is CASGGMMFQFF. The entire variable domain, with the rest obtained from reference TRBV9 and TRBJ2-1, is as follows: DSGVTQTPKHLITATGQRVTLRCSPRSGDLSVYWYQQSLDQGLQFLIQYYNGEERAKGNILERFSAQQFPDLHSELNLSSLELGDSALYFCASGGMMFQFFGPGTRLTVL.